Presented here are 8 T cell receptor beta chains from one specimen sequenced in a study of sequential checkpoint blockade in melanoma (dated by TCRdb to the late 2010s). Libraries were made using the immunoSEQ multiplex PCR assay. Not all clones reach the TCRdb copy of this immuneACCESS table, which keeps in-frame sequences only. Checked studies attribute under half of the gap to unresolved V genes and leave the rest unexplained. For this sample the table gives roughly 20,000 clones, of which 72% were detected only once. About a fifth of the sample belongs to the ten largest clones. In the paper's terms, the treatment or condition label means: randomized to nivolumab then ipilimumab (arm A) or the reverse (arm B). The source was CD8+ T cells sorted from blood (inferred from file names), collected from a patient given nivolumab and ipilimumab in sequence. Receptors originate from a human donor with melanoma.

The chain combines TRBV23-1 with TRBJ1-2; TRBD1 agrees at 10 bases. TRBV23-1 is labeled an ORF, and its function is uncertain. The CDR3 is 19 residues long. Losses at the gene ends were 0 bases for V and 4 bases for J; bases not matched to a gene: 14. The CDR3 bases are TGCGCCAGCAGTCAATCGGGGACAGACAGGGGGCGTCATATCTATGGCTACACCTTC. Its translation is CASSQSGTDRGRHIYGYTF.

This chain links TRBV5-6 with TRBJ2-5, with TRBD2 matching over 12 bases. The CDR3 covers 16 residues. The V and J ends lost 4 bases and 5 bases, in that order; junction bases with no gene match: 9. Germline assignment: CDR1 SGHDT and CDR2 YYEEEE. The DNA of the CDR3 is TGTGCCAGCAGCGAGGGACTAGCGGGTACTCTGGAGACCCAGTACTTC. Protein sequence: CASSEGLAGTLETQYF.

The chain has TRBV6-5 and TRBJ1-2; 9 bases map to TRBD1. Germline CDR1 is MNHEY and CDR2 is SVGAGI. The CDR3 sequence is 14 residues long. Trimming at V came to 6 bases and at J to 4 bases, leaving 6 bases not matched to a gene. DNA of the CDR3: TGTGCCAGCAGGGCGGGACAGGGCCTCTATGGCTACACCTTC. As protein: CASRAGQGLYGYTF.

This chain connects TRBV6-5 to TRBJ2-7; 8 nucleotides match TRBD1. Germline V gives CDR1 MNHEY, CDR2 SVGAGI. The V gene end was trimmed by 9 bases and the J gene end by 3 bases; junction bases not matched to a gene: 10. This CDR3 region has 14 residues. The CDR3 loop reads CASSIGDRFYEQYF. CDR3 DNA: TGTGCCAGTAGTATAGGGGACAGGTTCTACGAGCAGTACTTC.

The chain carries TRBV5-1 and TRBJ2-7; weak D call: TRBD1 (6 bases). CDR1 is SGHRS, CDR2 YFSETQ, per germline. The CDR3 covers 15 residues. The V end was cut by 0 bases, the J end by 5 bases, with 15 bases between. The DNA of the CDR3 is TGCGCCAGCAGCTTGGATGGCAGGGGTGTAAACGAGCAGTACTTC. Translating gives CASSLDGRGVNEQYF. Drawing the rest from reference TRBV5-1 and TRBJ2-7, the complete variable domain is KAGVTQTPRYLIKTRGQQVTLSCSPISGHRSVSWYQQTPGQGLQFLFEYFSETQRNKGNFPGRFSGRQFSNSRSEMNVSTLELGDSALYLCASSLDGRGVNEQYFGPGTRLTVT.

CDR3 sequence (DNA): TGTGCCAGCAGTGAGGGGACTAGCGTCGATGAGCAGTTCTTC. It is translated as CASSEGTSVDEQFF. V usage is TRBV6-4 and J usage is TRBJ2-1, with 10 bases lining up with TRBD2. The CDR3 is 14 amino acids. Germline CDR1 and CDR2: MRHNA and SNTAGT. V trimming: 3 bases; J trimming: 8 bases; junction bases outside the gene matches: 4.

CDR3 DNA: TGCGCCAGCAGCCAAGCGCCCCAACAGGGTTCGCGAGAAAAACTGTTTTTT. Translated, it gives CASSQAPQQGSREKLFF. This sequence joins TRBV4-1 and TRBJ1-4; the D gene is possibly TRBD1 (6 bases). The CDR3 sequence is 17 residues long. V lost 1 base and J lost 8, with 20 bases in between. The germline gives CDR1 MGHRA, CDR2 YSYEKL.

CDR3 nucleotide sequence: TGTGCCAGCAGTTTCACAGGTTCCCTGAACACTGAAGCTTTCTTT. As protein: CASSFTGSLNTEAFF. This rearrangement joins TRBV6-5 to TRBJ1-1; the D gene is possibly TRBD1 (5 bases). Per the germline V gene, CDR1 is MNHEY and CDR2 is SVGAGI. Trimming took off 4 bases at V and 0 bases at J, with 12 bases between the two ends. There are 15 residues in the CDR3.